The source of this TCR beta chain is a study of OX40 agonist ivuxolimab in advanced cancers. Regarding the study in general: The costimulatory receptor OX40 (CD134) was targeted by ivuxolimab, a fully human IgG2 agonistic monoclonal antibody. Patients were allowed to have had prior anti-PD-1, anti-PD-L1 or anti-CTLA-4 therapy, and approximately 40% of the dose-escalation patients had previously received checkpoint inhibitors. Among the 52 dose-escalation patients, around 20 had hepatocellular carcinoma, roughly 15 melanoma, 9 renal cell carcinoma and 9 head and neck cancer. In the dose-escalation cohort, approximately 82% of patients were male, and the mean age was approximately 55 years, with a range of about 23 to 85. Three dose-escalation patients achieved partial responses, one with hepatocellular carcinoma and two with cutaneous melanoma. The paper describes the monotherapy dose-escalation part (N of about 55 patients) of the phase I trial of ivuxolimab. Intravenous ivuxolimab was administered to patients every 2 weeks at six dose levels: 0.01, 0.1, 0.3, 1.5, 3 and 10 mg/kg. The point of sequencing TCRbeta in the periphery was to test whether ivuxolimab changed TCR sequence diversity and drove clonal T-cell expansion. The paper's findings and limits, for the study overall: After ivuxolimab, more expanded clones were found on average in CD8+ T cells than in CD4+ T cells. Low levels of normalized T-cell clonal expansion were also seen in some nonresponding patients. At doses from 0.1 to 3.0 mg/kg, clonal expansion was seen in both CD4+ and CD8+ blood T cells between baseline and week 6. The antigen specificity of the clonally expanded peripheral T cells was not determined. In the 0.1-3.0 mg/kg groups, partial responders had among the lowest normalized peripheral clonal expansion, particularly in CD8+ T cells.

In the case of this clone: Its antigen is currently not known. The record has no base qualities; no much larger clone is one base away.

Genomic DNA was isolated from the sorted cells so that the TCRbeta CDR3 region could be sequenced. The immunoSEQ Assay was used for sequencing of TCRbeta CDR3 regions. Not all clones reach the TCRdb copy of this immuneACCESS table, which keeps in-frame sequences only. Checked studies attribute under half of the gap to unresolved V genes and leave the rest unexplained. The sample contains roughly 48,000 clones, around 85% of them found a single time. Clones ranked in the top ten supply about 1.1% of the sample. The CDR3 contains 14 residues, cysteine and phenylalanine counted. This entry keeps only the CDR3 DNA: 42 bases, framed from base 1. CDR1 and CDR2, looked up from the germline V gene, are SGHTA and FQGTGA. Deletion took 2 bases off V and 1 base off J, with a span of 7 bases between the germline ends. Patients with autoimmune disease history or receiving systemic immunosuppression were excluded from the trial. Peripheral blood for TCR sequencing was collected from all dose cohorts at baseline, on cycle 4 day 1, and on cycle 7 day 1. The samples were drawn from a first-in-human, open-label, multicenter phase I dose-escalation trial of ivuxolimab. Adults with locally advanced or metastatic melanoma, renal cell, hepatocellular, or head and neck squamous cell carcinoma were enrolled in the trial. Before TCR sequencing, CD4+ T cells and CD8+ T cells were sorted from peripheral blood as separate populations.

Material: CD4+ or CD8+ T cells sorted from blood, obtained in a trial of the OX40 agonist ivuxolimab. This chain is built from TRBV7-3 and TRBJ2-3; the D segment could be TRBD2, given 6 matching bases. The TCR sequence derives from an adult with an advanced solid tumor such as melanoma, head and neck, liver or kidney cancer. The CDR3 protein is CASSLSGGTDTQYF. The nucleotides read TGTGCCAGCAGCTTATCGGGGGGCACAGATACGCAGTATTTT. Beyond the CDR3, the reference TRBV7-3 and TRBJ2-3 genes provide the residues; the full variable domain reads: GAGVSQTPSNKVTEKGKYVELRCDPISGHTALYWYRQSLGQGPEFLIYFQGTGAADDSGLPNDRFFAVRPEGSVSTLKIQRTERGDSAVYLCASSLSGGTDTQYFGPGTRLTVL.